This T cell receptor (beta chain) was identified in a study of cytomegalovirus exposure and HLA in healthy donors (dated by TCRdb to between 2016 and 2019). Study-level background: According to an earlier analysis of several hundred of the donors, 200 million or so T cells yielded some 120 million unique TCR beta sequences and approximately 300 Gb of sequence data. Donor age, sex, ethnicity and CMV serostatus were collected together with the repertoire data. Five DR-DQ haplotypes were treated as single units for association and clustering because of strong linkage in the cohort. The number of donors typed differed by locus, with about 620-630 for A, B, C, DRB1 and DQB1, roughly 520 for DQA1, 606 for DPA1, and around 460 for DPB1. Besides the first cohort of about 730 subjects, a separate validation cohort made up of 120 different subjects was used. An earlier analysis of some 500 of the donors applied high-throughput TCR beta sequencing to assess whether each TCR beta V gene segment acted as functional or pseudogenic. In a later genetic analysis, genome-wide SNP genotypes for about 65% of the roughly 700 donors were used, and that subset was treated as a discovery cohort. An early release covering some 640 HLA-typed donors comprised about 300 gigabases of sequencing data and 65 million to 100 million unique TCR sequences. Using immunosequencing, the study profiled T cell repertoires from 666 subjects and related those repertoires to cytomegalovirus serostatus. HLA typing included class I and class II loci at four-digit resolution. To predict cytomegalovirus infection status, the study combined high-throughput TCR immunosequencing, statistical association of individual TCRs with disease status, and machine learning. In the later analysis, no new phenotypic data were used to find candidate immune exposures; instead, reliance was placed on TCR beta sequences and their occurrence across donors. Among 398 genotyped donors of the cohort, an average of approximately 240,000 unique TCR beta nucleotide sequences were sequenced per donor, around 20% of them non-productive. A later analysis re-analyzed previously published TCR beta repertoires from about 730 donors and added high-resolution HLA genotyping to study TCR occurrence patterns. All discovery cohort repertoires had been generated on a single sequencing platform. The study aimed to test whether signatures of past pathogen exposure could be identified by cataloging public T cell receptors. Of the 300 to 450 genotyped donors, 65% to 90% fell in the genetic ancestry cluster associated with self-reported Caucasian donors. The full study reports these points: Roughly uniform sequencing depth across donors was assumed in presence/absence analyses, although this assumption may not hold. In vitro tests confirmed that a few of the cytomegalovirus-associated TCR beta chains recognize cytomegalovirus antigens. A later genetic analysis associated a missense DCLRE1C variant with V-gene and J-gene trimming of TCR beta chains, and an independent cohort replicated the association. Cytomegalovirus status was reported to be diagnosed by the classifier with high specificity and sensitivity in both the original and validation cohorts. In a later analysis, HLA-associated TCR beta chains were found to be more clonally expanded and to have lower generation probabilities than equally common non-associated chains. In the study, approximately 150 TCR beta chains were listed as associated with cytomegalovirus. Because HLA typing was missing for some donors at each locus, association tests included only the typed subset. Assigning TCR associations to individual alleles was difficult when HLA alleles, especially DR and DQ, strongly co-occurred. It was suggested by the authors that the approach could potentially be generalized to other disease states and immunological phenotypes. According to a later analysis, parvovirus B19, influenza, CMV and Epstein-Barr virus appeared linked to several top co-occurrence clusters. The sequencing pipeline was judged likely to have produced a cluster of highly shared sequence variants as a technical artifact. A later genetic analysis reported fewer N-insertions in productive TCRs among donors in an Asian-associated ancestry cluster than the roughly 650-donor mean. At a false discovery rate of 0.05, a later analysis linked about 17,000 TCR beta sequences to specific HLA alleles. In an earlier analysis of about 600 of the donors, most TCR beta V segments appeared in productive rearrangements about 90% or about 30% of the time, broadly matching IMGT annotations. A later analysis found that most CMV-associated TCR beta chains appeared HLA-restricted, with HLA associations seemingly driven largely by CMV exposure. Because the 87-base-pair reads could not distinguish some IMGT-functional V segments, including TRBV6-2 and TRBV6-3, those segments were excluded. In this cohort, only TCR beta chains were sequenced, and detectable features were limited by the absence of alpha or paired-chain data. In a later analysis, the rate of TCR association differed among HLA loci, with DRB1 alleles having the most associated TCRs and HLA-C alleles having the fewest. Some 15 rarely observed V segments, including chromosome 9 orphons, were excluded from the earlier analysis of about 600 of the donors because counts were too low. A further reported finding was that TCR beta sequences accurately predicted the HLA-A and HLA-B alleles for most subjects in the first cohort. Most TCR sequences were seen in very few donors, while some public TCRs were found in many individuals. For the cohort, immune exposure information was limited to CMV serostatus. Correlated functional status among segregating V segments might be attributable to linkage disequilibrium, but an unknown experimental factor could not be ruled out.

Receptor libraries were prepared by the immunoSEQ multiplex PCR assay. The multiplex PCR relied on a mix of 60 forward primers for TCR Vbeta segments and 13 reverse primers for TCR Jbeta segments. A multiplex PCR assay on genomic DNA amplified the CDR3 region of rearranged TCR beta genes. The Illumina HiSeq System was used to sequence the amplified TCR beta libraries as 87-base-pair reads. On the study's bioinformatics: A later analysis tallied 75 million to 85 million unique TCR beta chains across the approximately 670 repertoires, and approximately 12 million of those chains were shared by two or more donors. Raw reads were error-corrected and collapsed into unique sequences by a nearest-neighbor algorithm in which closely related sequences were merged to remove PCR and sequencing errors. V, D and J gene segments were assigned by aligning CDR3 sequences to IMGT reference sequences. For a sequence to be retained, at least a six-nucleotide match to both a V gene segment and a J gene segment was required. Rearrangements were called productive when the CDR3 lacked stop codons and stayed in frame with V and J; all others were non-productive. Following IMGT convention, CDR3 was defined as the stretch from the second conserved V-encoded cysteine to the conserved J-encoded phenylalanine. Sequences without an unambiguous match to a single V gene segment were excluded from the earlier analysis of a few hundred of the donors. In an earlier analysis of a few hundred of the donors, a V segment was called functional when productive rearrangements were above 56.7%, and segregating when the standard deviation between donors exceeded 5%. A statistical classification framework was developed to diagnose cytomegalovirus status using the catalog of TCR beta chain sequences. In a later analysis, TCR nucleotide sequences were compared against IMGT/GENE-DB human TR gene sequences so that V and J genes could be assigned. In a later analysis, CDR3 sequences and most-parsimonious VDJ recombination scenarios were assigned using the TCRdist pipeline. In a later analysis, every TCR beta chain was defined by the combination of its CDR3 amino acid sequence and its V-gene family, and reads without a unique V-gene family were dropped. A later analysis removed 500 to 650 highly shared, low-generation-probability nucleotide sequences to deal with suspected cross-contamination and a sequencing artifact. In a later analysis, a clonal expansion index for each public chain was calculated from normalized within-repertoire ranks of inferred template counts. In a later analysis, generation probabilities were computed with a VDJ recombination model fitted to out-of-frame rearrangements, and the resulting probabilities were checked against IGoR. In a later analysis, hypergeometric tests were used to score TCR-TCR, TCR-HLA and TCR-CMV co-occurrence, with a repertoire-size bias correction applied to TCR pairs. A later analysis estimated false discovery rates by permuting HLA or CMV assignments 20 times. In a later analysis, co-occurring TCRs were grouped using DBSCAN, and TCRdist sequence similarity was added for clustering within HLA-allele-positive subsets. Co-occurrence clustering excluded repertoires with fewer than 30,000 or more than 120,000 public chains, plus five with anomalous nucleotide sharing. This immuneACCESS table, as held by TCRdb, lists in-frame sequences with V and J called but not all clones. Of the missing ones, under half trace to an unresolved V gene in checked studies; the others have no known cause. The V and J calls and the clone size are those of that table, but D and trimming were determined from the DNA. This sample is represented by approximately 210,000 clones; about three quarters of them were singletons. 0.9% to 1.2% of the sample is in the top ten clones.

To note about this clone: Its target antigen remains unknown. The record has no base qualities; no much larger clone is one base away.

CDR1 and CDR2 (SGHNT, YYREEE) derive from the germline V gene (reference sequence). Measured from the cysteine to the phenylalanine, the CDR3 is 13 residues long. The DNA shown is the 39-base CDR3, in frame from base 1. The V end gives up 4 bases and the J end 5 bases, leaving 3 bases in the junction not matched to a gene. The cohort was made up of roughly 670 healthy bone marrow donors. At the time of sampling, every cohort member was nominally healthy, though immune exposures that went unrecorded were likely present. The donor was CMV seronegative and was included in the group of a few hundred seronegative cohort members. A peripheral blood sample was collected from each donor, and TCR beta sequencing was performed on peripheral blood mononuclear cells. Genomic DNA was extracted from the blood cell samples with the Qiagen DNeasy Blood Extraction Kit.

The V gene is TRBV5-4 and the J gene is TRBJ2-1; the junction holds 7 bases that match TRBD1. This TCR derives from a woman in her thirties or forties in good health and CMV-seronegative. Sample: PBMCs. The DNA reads TGTGCCAGCAGCCGGGACAGAAACAATGAGCAGTTCTTC. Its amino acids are CASSRDRNNEQFF.